This record concerns one T cell receptor beta chain sequence. The germline V gene encodes CDR1 LNHNV and CDR2 YYDKDF (reference sequence). This CDR3 region has 17 residues. V was shortened by 3 bases and J by 4 bases, with 16 bases between the two germline ends. This entry comes from a study of blood T cell repertoires in COVID-19. Study-level background: Italy, Spain and the United States were the sources of the convalescent and acute COVID-19 samples.

Original handling: Nucleated cell counts were estimated from reference gene primer amplification. Sequencing used immunoSEQ multiplex PCR; TCRdb keeps in-frame clones, though not all of them. The D gene and trimming were derived from the DNA, and the V and J assignments and clone size from that table. Of roughly 26,000 clones in the sample, 92% were seen once. Sequenced: peripheral blood. The rearrangement joins TRBV15 to TRBJ2-6; D might be TRBD2 (7 bases). The sequence came from a human donor in a cohort sampled during active COVID-19. CDR3 sequence reads: CATSSTRRGPGANVLTF. In DNA, the CDR3 is TGTGCCACCAGCAGTACGCGGCGGGGGCCAGGGGCCAACGTCCTGACTTTC.